Listed below are T cell receptor beta chains from one sample, sequenced in a study of PD-L1 blockade in urothelial cancer. Produced via immunoSEQ multiplex PCR; TCRdb's table is partial and in-frame only. The sample yields roughly 50,000 clones, around 72% seen once. The material was PBMCs, obtained around atezolizumab (anti-PD-L1) treatment. The receptor set was obtained from a man aged 65 to 85 with urothelial cancer. CDR3s include the opening cysteine and the closing phenylalanine or tryptophan. Fields, in order: clone size, D gene, V gene, J gene, CDR3 protein, CDR3 DNA. A D gene is named only where the DNA matches it firmly. For some rows the clone size is stated as once, few or many, or as a class when expanded; others skip it.

>.|TRBD1|TRBV7-3|TRBJ2-1
CASSLSPGGREQFF
TGTGCCAGCAGCTTAAGCCCAGGGGGCAGAGAGCAGTTCTTC
>.|TRBD1|TRBV11-1|TRBJ2-7
CASSRGQGTYYEQYF
TGTGCCAGCAGCAGGGGACAGGGAACCTACTACGAGCAGTACTTC
>once|.|TRBV2|TRBJ1-6
CASTYASPLHF
TGTGCCAGCACCTACGCATCACCCCTCCACTTT
>.|.|TRBV9|TRBJ1-4
CASSSRGTQASEKLFF
TGTGCCAGCAGCTCACGGGGGACCCAAGCGTCCGAAAAACTGTTTTTT
>.|TRBD2|TRBV5-4|TRBJ2-7
CASSLTLAGGYSYEQYF
TGTGCCAGCAGCTTGACACTAGCGGGAGGGTACTCCTACGAGCAGTACTTC
>.|TRBD1|TRBV5-4|TRBJ2-3
CASSSRTGQGGDTQYF
TGTGCCAGCAGCTCCAGAACGGGACAGGGCGGAGATACGCAGTATTTT
>.|TRBD1|TRBV2|TRBJ2-1
CASSEMELGTASYNEQFF
TGTGCCAGCAGTGAAATGGAACTTGGGACAGCGTCCTACAATGAGCAGTTCTTC
>.|.|TRBV10-3|TRBJ1-5
CAISSASGENQPQHF
TGTGCCATCAGCTCAGCCTCAGGGGAAAATCAGCCCCAGCATTTT
>.|.|TRBV18|TRBJ2-5
CASSSGQLQETQYF
TGTGCCAGCTCATCCGGACAGCTCCAAGAGACCCAGTACTTC
>few|TRBD2|TRBV4-3|TRBJ2-1
CASSQDTTSGGSEQFF
TGCGCCAGCAGCCAAGATACCACTAGCGGGGGGAGTGAGCAGTTCTTC
>.|.|TRBV7-9|TRBJ2-5
CASSFTGRGETQYF
TGTGCCAGCAGCTTTACAGGGAGGGGAGAGACCCAGTACTTC
>.|.|TRBV19|TRBJ1-2
CASSKAGAPGYTF
TGTGCCAGTTCTAAGGCAGGGGCGCCTGGCTACACCTTC
>.|TRBD1|TRBV15|TRBJ2-7
CATSRVGTGFSGEQYF
TGTGCCACCAGCAGAGTTGGGACAGGGTTCTCGGGTGAGCAGTACTTC
>.|TRBD1|TRBV19|TRBJ2-5
CASSTGTGGQETQYF
TGTGCCAGTAGTACCGGGACAGGGGGCCAAGAGACCCAGTACTTC
>many|TRBD1|TRBV11-3|TRBJ2-5
CASSPGQGSATQYF
TGTGCCAGCAGCCCGGGACAGGGGAGCGCGACCCAGTACTTC
>.|.|TRBV11-3|TRBJ2-7
CASSFRSGLKPTF
TGTGCCAGCAGCTTTCGATCTGGACTCAAACCAACCTTC
>.|.|TRBV5-7|TRBJ1-4
CASSLAGTRCGEKLFF
TGTGCCAGCAGCTTGGCCGGGACAAGGTGCGGAGAAAAACTGTTTTTT
>few|TRBD1|TRBV7-8|TRBJ2-7
CASSLWSGGTYEQYF
TGTGCCAGCAGCTTATGGTCAGGGGGTACCTACGAGCAGTACTTC
>.|.|TRBV5-1|TRBJ1-1
CASSLDPGSNTEAFF
TGCGCCAGCAGCTTGGATCCGGGGAGCAACACTGAAGCTTTCTTT
>.|TRBD2|TRBV6-6|TRBJ2-2
CASSPPGGGTGELFF
TGTGCCAGCAGCCCCCCGGGGGGGGGCACCGGGGAGCTGTTTTTT
>.|TRBD1|TRBV29-1|TRBJ2-7
CSVEQGADEQYF
TGCAGCGTAGAACAGGGGGCAGACGAGCAGTACTTC
>.|TRBD2|TRBV9|TRBJ2-2
CASSVVPAGGNTGELFF
TGTGCCAGCAGCGTAGTCCCAGCGGGAGGGAACACCGGGGAGCTGTTTTTT
>.|TRBD2|TRBV10-3|TRBJ2-2
CAISPLTSGSTGELFF
TGTGCCATCAGTCCACTGACTAGCGGGAGCACCGGGGAGCTGTTTTTT